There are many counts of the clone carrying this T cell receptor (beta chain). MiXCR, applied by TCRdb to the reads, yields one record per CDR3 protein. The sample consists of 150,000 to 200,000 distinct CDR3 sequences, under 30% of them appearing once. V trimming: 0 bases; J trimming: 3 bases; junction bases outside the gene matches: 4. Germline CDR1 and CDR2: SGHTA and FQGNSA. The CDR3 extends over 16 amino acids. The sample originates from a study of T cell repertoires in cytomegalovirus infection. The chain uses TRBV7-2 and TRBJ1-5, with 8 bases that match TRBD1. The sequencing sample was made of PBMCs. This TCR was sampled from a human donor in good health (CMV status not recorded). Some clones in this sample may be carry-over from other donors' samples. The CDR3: CASSLAGTGTNQPQHF. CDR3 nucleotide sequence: TGTGCCAGCAGCTTAGCAGGGACAGGCACCAATCAGCCCCAGCATTTT. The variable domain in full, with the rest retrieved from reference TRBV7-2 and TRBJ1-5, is GAGVSQSPSNKVTEKGKDVELRCDPISGHTALYWYRQSLGQGLEFLIYFQGNSAPDKSGLPSDRFSAERTGGSVSTLTIQRTQQEDSAVYLCASSLAGTGTNQPQHFGDGTRLSIL.